A selection of T cell receptor beta chains follows, all from one sample in a study of cytomegalovirus exposure and HLA in healthy donors. Only in-frame clones appear in the TCRdb table, and some are missing; sequencing was by immunoSEQ multiplex PCR. The sample has around 100,000 clones, 78% seen once. The sequenced material came from PBMCs. Receptors were obtained from a woman aged 40 to 50 in good health and CMV-seropositive. CDR3s include the opening cysteine and the closing phenylalanine or tryptophan. A D gene is named only where the DNA matches it firmly. Clone size is shown for a subset of rows, as once, few, many or a class of expanded clone.

clone_size: .
j_call: TRBJ2-1
v_call: TRBV28
d_call: .
cdr3_aa: CASSTRYDPNEQFF
cdr3_nt: TGTGCCAGCAGCACTAGATACGACCCCAATGAGCAGTTCTTC

clone_size: .
j_call: TRBJ2-3
v_call: TRBV19
d_call: TRBD1
cdr3_aa: CASRDKGGHGTDTQYF
cdr3_nt: TGTGCCAGTAGGGACAAAGGGGGCCACGGCACAGATACGCAGTATTTT

clone_size: .
j_call: TRBJ1-4
v_call: TRBV6-1
d_call: .
cdr3_aa: CANPGWGHEKLFF
cdr3_nt: TGTGCCAATCCAGGGTGGGGGCATGAAAAACTGTTTTTT

clone_size: .
j_call: TRBJ2-5
v_call: TRBV28
d_call: .
cdr3_aa: CASSLSPQYF
cdr3_nt: TGTGCCAGCAGTTTATCTCCCCAGTACTTC

clone_size: .
j_call: TRBJ2-6
v_call: TRBV7-2
d_call: TRBD1
cdr3_aa: CASSSRTGLSSGANVLTF
cdr3_nt: TGTGCCAGCAGCTCCCGGACAGGTCTAAGCTCTGGGGCCAACGTCCTGACTTTC

clone_size: .
j_call: TRBJ2-2
v_call: TRBV10-3
d_call: TRBD1
cdr3_aa: CATGQGSGIGELFF
cdr3_nt: TGTGCCACCGGACAGGGGAGCGGTATCGGGGAGCTGTTTTTT

clone_size: .
j_call: TRBJ1-3
v_call: TRBV10-3
d_call: .
cdr3_aa: CAISDIYEQGNSGNTIYF
cdr3_nt: TGTGCCATCAGTGACATATACGAACAGGGAAACTCTGGAAACACCATATATTTT

clone_size: .
j_call: TRBJ2-2
v_call: TRBV5-1
d_call: TRBD1
cdr3_aa: CAGRPGTANTGELFF
cdr3_nt: TGCGCCGGTCGCCCCGGGACAGCTAACACCGGGGAGCTGTTTTTT

clone_size: few
j_call: TRBJ2-1
v_call: TRBV5-8
d_call: TRBD2
cdr3_aa: CASSPQGLAGAVTYNEQFF
cdr3_nt: TGTGCCAGCAGCCCCCAGGGACTAGCGGGAGCTGTAACCTACAATGAGCAGTTCTTC

clone_size: .
j_call: TRBJ1-1
v_call: TRBV19
d_call: .
cdr3_aa: CATQQGPMNTEAFF
cdr3_nt: TGTGCCACCCAACAGGGACCCATGAACACTGAAGCTTTCTTT

clone_size: .
j_call: TRBJ2-1
v_call: TRBV5-6
d_call: TRBD2
cdr3_aa: CASSLSGSSYNEQFF
cdr3_nt: TGTGCCAGCAGCTTGAGCGGGAGCTCCTACAATGAGCAGTTCTTC

clone_size: .
j_call: TRBJ2-3
v_call: TRBV30
d_call: .
cdr3_aa: CAWNSGTDTQYF
cdr3_nt: TGTGCCTGGAACTCGGGGACAGATACGCAGTATTTT

clone_size: .
j_call: TRBJ2-2
v_call: TRBV5-5
d_call: .
cdr3_aa: CASSPVGAGELFF
cdr3_nt: TGTGCCAGCAGCCCGGTAGGGGCCGGGGAGCTGTTTTTT

clone_size: .
j_call: TRBJ1-5
v_call: TRBV7-2
d_call: .
cdr3_aa: CASSFPGNQPQHF
cdr3_nt: TGTGCCAGCAGCTTTCCTGGCAATCAGCCCCAGCATTTT

clone_size: .
j_call: TRBJ2-1
v_call: TRBV5-1
d_call: .
cdr3_aa: CASSLPGNEQFF
cdr3_nt: TGCGCCAGCAGCTTGCCGGGCAATGAGCAGTTCTTC

clone_size: .
j_call: TRBJ2-5
v_call: TRBV20-1
d_call: .
cdr3_aa: CSARYEDTQYF
cdr3_nt: TGCAGTGCTAGATACGAGGATACCCAGTACTTC

clone_size: .
j_call: TRBJ2-6
v_call: TRBV2
d_call: .
cdr3_aa: CASSSDSGANVLTF
cdr3_nt: TGTGCCAGCTCCTCCGACTCTGGGGCCAACGTTCTGACTTTC

clone_size: .
j_call: TRBJ2-3
v_call: TRBV7-9
d_call: .
cdr3_aa: CATLSPGLVDTQYF
cdr3_nt: TGTGCCACTCTATCCCCAGGACTGGTAGATACGCAGTATTTT

clone_size: .
j_call: TRBJ1-4
v_call: TRBV9
d_call: TRBD1
cdr3_aa: CASSETGGEGEKLFF
cdr3_nt: TGTGCCAGCAGTGAAACAGGGGGCGAAGGTGAAAAACTGTTTTTT

clone_size: few
j_call: TRBJ1-4
v_call: TRBV7-9
d_call: .
cdr3_aa: CASGAGSGEKLFF
cdr3_nt: TGTGCCAGCGGTGCAGGCAGTGGCGAAAAACTGTTTTTT

clone_size: .
j_call: TRBJ2-7
v_call: TRBV5-1
d_call: TRBD2
cdr3_aa: CASSLRGGSYEQYF
cdr3_nt: TGCGCCAGCAGCTTGAGGGGCGGGAGCTACGAGCAGTACTTC

clone_size: .
j_call: TRBJ1-1
v_call: TRBV6-5
d_call: TRBD1
cdr3_aa: CASRGQGQGNTEAFF
cdr3_nt: TGTGCCAGCAGGGGACAGGGGCAGGGTAACACTGAAGCTTTCTTT

clone_size: .
j_call: TRBJ1-2
v_call: TRBV7-2
d_call: TRBD1
cdr3_aa: CASSLGGTGGVLGYTF
cdr3_nt: TGTGCCAGCAGCTTAGGAGGGACAGGGGGCGTTCTTGGCTACACCTTC

clone_size: .
j_call: TRBJ2-7
v_call: TRBV6-1
d_call: TRBD2
cdr3_aa: CATQSSGAYEQYF
cdr3_nt: TGTGCCACGCAGTCTAGCGGGGCCTACGAGCAGTACTTC

clone_size: .
j_call: TRBJ2-1
v_call: TRBV19
d_call: TRBD2
cdr3_aa: CASSTSGSGFSYNEQFF
cdr3_nt: TGTGCCAGTAGTACTAGCGGGAGTGGCTTCTCCTACAATGAGCAGTTCTTC

clone_size: once
j_call: TRBJ2-3
v_call: TRBV9
d_call: .
cdr3_aa: CASSVYSGEDTQYF
cdr3_nt: TGTGCCAGCAGCGTGTACTCAGGGGAAGATACGCAGTATTTT

clone_size: .
j_call: TRBJ2-1
v_call: TRBV4-3
d_call: TRBD1
cdr3_aa: CASSQDGTGSNEQFF
cdr3_nt: TGCGCCAGCAGCCAAGATGGGACAGGGTCGAATGAGCAGTTCTTC

clone_size: .
j_call: TRBJ1-1
v_call: TRBV27
d_call: .
cdr3_aa: CASSLVGAYTEAFF
cdr3_nt: TGTGCCAGCAGTTTAGTAGGGGCGTACACTGAAGCTTTCTTT

clone_size: .
j_call: TRBJ1-2
v_call: TRBV6-5
d_call: .
cdr3_aa: CASSSWTLGSYGYTF
cdr3_nt: TGTGCCAGCAGCTCGTGGACATTAGGATCCTATGGCTACACCTTC

clone_size: .
j_call: TRBJ2-7
v_call: TRBV7-2
d_call: TRBD2
cdr3_aa: CASSISGSGDEQYF
cdr3_nt: TGTGCCAGCAGCATAAGCGGGAGCGGGGACGAGCAGTACTTC

clone_size: .
j_call: TRBJ2-7
v_call: TRBV7-9
d_call: .
cdr3_aa: CASSPKSGSLYEQYF
cdr3_nt: TGTGCCAGCAGCCCCAAATCCGGTTCTCTCTACGAGCAGTACTTC

clone_size: .
j_call: TRBJ1-1
v_call: TRBV4-1
d_call: .
cdr3_aa: CASSQTRRGGSTEAFF
cdr3_nt: TGCGCCAGCAGCCAAACTAGACGGGGGGGGAGCACTGAAGCTTTCTTT

clone_size: medium-sized
j_call: TRBJ2-2
v_call: TRBV29-1
d_call: .
cdr3_aa: CSVGGSNTGELFF
cdr3_nt: TGCAGCGTAGGGGGATCGAACACCGGGGAGCTGTTTTTT

clone_size: .
j_call: TRBJ1-1
v_call: TRBV18
d_call: TRBD1
cdr3_aa: CASSQQEGQGVAFF
cdr3_nt: TGTGCCAGCTCCCAACAGGAGGGACAGGGGGTGGCTTTCTTT

clone_size: .
j_call: TRBJ1-5
v_call: TRBV15
d_call: TRBD1
cdr3_aa: CATQLETGFHQPQHF
cdr3_nt: TGTGCCACCCAACTCGAGACAGGGTTTCATCAGCCCCAGCATTTT

clone_size: .
j_call: TRBJ2-5
v_call: TRBV7-8
d_call: .
cdr3_aa: CASSLGRDQETQYF
cdr3_nt: TGTGCCAGCAGCTTAGGGCGGGATCAAGAGACCCAGTACTTC

clone_size: .
j_call: TRBJ1-2
v_call: TRBV6-1
d_call: TRBD1
cdr3_aa: CASSENPPRTGHGYTF
cdr3_nt: TGTGCCAGCAGTGAAAACCCACCAAGGACAGGGCATGGCTACACCTTC

clone_size: few
j_call: TRBJ1-2
v_call: TRBV4-2
d_call: TRBD1
cdr3_aa: CASSQESTGLGYTF
cdr3_nt: TGTGCCAGCAGCCAGGAGTCGACAGGGTTGGGCTACACCTTC

clone_size: .
j_call: TRBJ2-7
v_call: TRBV27
d_call: TRBD2
cdr3_aa: CASSLVPSGTNEQYF
cdr3_nt: TGTGCCAGCAGTTTGGTGCCTAGCGGGACGAACGAGCAGTACTTC

clone_size: .
j_call: TRBJ2-5
v_call: TRBV5-1
d_call: TRBD2
cdr3_aa: CASSLTPSGGETQYF
cdr3_nt: TGCGCCAGCAGCTTGACCCCTAGCGGGGGCGAGACCCAGTACTTC

clone_size: .
j_call: TRBJ2-2
v_call: TRBV15
d_call: .
cdr3_aa: CATSRDRAGAGELFF
cdr3_nt: TGTGCCACCAGCAGAGATCGGGCAGGGGCCGGGGAGCTGTTTTTT

clone_size: .
j_call: TRBJ1-5
v_call: TRBV28
d_call: TRBD1
cdr3_aa: CASSSSGLGTDYSNQPQHF
cdr3_nt: TGTGCCAGCAGTTCATCGGGATTAGGGACAGATTATAGCAATCAGCCCCAGCATTTT

clone_size: medium-sized
j_call: TRBJ2-3
v_call: TRBV6-4
d_call: TRBD2
cdr3_aa: CASSLTSGSTDTQYF
cdr3_nt: TGTGCCAGCAGTCTGACTAGCGGGAGCACAGATACGCAGTATTTT

clone_size: .
j_call: TRBJ2-7
v_call: TRBV5-1
d_call: .
cdr3_aa: CASSLVGGSYEQYF
cdr3_nt: TGCGCCAGCAGCTTGGTGGGGGGCTCCTACGAGCAGTACTTC

clone_size: .
j_call: TRBJ2-1
v_call: TRBV15
d_call: TRBD2
cdr3_aa: CATSPTIRRENNEQFF
cdr3_nt: TGTGCCACCAGCCCGACCATACGGCGGGAGAACAATGAGCAGTTCTTC